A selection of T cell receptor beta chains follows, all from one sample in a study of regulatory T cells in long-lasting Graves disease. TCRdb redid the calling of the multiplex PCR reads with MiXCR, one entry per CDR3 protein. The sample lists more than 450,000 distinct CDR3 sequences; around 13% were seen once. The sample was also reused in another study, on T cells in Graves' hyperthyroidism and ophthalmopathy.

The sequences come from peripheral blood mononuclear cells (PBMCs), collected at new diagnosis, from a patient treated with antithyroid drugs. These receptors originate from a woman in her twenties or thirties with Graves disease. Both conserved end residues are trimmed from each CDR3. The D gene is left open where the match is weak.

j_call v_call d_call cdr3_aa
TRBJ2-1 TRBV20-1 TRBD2 SAVTSGRALNEQF
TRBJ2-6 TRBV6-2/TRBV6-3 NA ASSYRAVLARGANVLT
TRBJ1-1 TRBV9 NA ASTPEGRVGHTEAF
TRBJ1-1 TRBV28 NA ASSFLPTEAF
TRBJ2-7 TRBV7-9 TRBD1 ASSFGTGYYEQY
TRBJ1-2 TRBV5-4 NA ASSFGGRSNYGYT
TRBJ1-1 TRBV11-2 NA ASSPYTEAF
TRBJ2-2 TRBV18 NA ASSPTGAGELF
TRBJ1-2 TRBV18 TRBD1 ASSPYPRQGRYYGYT
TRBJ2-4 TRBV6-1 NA ASSTPGIFLAKNIQY